This T cell receptor (beta chain) was recorded in a study of cytomegalovirus exposure and HLA in healthy donors. Produced via immunoSEQ multiplex PCR; TCRdb's table is partial and in-frame only. The data show 90,000 or so clones, 96% seen once. V shed 9 bases and J shed 5 bases, with 7 bases lying between them. Germline-derived CDR1 and CDR2 are SGHNT and YENEEA. There are 10 residues in the CDR3. The chain combines TRBV11-3 with TRBJ2-5, with D possibly TRBD2 on 5 matching bases. This TCR derives from a young man in good health and CMV-seronegative. Source material: PBMCs. CDR3 sequence (DNA): TGTGCCAGTCGGGGTGAGACCCAGTACTTC. Protein sequence: CASRGETQYF.